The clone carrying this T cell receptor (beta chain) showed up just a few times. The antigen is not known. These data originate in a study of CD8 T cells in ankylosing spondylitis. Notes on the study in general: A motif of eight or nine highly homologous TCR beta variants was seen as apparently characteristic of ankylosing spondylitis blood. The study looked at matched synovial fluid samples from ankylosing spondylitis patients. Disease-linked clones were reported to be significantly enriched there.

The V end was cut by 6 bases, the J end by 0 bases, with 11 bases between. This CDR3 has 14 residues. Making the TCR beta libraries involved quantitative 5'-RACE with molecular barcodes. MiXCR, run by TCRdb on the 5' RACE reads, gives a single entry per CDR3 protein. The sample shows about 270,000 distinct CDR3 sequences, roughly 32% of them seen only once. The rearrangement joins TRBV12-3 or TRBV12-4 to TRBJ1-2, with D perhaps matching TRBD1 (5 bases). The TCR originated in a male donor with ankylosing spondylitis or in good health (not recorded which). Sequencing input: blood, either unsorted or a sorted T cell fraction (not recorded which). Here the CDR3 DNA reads TGTGCCAGCAGCCCACGAGGGGCTAACTATGGCTACACCTTC. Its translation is CASSPRGANYGYTF.